This T cell receptor beta chain comes out of a study of coeliac disease. Remarks on this clone: Its antigen is currently unknown.

Trimming stripped 5 bases from V and 5 bases from J, with 11 bases between. This CDR3 is 13 amino acids long. Germline V gene data show CDR1 as MDHEN and CDR2 as SYDVKM. Method: immunoSEQ multiplex PCR; TCRdb's copy keeps in-frame clones and lacks some. The table lists a few thousand clones, less than 75% of them singletons, with roughly 9.2% in the top ten. Study conclusions and caveats: Active celiac intraepithelial and lamina propria samples had lower TRB and TRG clonality than control samples.

This chain joins TRBV28 and TRBJ2-3, with a weak D call TRBD2 (5 bases). The receptor's source is a man aged 65 to 79 with active celiac disease. Sequenced material: lymphocytes from the gut lamina propria. CDR3 nucleotides: TGTGCCAGCAGTCCGTACGAGGGAGATACGCAGTATTTT. This codes for CASSPYEGDTQYF.